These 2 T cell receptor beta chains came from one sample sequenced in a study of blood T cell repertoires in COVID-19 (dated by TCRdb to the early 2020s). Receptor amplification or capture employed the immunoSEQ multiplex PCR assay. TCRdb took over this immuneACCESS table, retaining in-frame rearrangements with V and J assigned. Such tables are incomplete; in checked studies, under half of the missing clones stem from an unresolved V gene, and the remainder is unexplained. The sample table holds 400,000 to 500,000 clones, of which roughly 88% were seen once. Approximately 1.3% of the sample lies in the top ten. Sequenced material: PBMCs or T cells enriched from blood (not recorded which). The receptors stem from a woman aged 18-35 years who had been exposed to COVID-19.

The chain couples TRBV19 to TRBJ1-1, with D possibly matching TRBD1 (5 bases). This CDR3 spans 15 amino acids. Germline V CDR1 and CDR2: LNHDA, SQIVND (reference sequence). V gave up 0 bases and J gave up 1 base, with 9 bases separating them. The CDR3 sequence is CASSIDPGWNTEAFF. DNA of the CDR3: TGTGCCAGTAGTATAGATCCAGGGTGGAACACTGAAGCTTTCTTT.

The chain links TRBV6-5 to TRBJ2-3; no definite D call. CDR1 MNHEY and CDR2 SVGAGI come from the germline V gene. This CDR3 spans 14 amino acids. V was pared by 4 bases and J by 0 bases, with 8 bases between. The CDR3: CASSSRISTDTQYF. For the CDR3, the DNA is TGTGCCAGCAGTTCCAGAATTAGCACAGATACGCAGTATTTT.